The present TCR beta chain was sequenced within a study of blood T cells in healthy people across ages. Using a J-beta primer mix together with a sample-barcoded 5' primer, a second PCR was run for roughly 6 to 12 cycles. TCRdb called the 5' RACE reads again in MiXCR, with one record for every CDR3 protein. The table has more than 800,000 distinct CDR3 sequences, 35% to 50% seen once. CDR1 and CDR2 from the germline V gene are MNHEY and SVGAGI. This CDR3 is 15 amino acids long. V lost 2 bases and J 11 bases, leaving 21 bases between the germline ends. Sequencing input: blood. The source of this sequence is an older woman in good health. V is TRBV6-5 and J is TRBJ2-5, with a weak D call TRBD2 (5 bases). The CDR3, as DNA: TGTGCCAGCAGTTACAAGGCGGGCTTTACTGGGGAGCAGTACTTC. Protein sequence: CASSYKAGFTGEQYF.